The 13 T cell receptor beta chains below come from one sample, sequenced in a study of identical twins. TCRdb used MiXCR to reprocess the 5' RACE reads, holding one entry per CDR3 protein. The table records 500,000 to 600,000 distinct CDR3 sequences, less than 25% of them present only once. The same data also contributed to another study, on T cells expressing NK-cell markers.

Specimen: CD4+ T cells sorted from blood. All receptors derive from a woman between 18 and 29 years old in good health.

V and J are TRBV14 and TRBJ2-7, with 8 bases that match TRBD2. The CDR3 runs to 17 residues. V gave up 5 bases and J gave up 0 bases; unmatched junction bases: 12. Germline V lookup: CDR1 SGHDN, CDR2 FVKESK. CDR3 residues: CASSARGGPFHSYEQYF. The CDR3 DNA sequence: TGTGCCAGCAGCGCACGGGGGGGCCCTTTCCACTCCTACGAGCAGTACTTC.

This chain connects TRBV20-1 to TRBJ2-3, with D hard to call. V lost 3 bases to trimming and J lost 3 bases, with 4 bases between them. The CDR3 is 11 amino acids. CDR1 is DFQATT and CDR2 is SNEGSKA in the germline V gene (reference sequence). DNA for the CDR3: TGCAGTGCTAGTCTAACAGATACGCAGTATTTT. Translation: CSASLTDTQYF.

V and J are TRBV6-1 and TRBJ2-2, with D possibly TRBD2 on 6 matching bases. Germline V gene sequence: CDR1 MNHNS, CDR2 SASEGT. The CDR3 totals 14 residues. V was shortened by 8 bases and J by 2 bases, with 12 bases between the two germline ends. CDR3 DNA sequence: TGTGCCAGCCGACTAGACCCCAACACCGGGGAGCTGTTTTTT. Its translation is CASRLDPNTGELFF.

This clonotype was found a few times. The CDR3 sequence: CASSEGRLDTQYF. CDR3 bases: TGTGCCAGCAGTGAAGGTCGGCTGGATACGCAGTATTTT. The rearrangement uses TRBV2 and TRBJ2-3; D call uncertain. V lost 1 base to trimming and J lost 6 bases, with 8 bases between them. The germline V gene encodes CDR1 SNHLY and CDR2 FYNNEI. CDR3 length: 13 amino acids.

This chain links TRBV9 with TRBJ2-1; D might be TRBD2 (5 bases). The CDR3 extends over 15 amino acids. V was trimmed by 0 bases and J by 5 bases, leaving 12 bases between them. Germline V CDR1 and CDR2: SGDLS, YYNGEE. CDR3 residues: CASSVVSGADNEQFF. The CDR3 nucleotides read TGTGCCAGCAGCGTAGTAAGCGGAGCCGACAATGAGCAGTTCTTC.

This chain joins TRBV7-2 and TRBJ2-7, with D unresolved. The CDR3 contains 11 residues. Per the germline V gene, CDR1 is SGHTA and CDR2 is FQGNSA. CDR3 DNA: TGTGCATCTGGCAGTTCCTACGAGCAGTACTTC. Translation gives CASGSSYEQYF.

This clonotype was seen a few times. V usage is TRBV20-1 and J usage is TRBJ2-5; D perhaps matches TRBD1 (6 bases). This CDR3 comprises 13 residues. With 4 bases removed from V and 1 base from J, the gap between germline ends came to 10 bases. The V gene's germline CDR1 is DFQATT and CDR2 SNEGSKA (reference sequence). The CDR3 DNA sequence: TGCAGTGCTAACCTACAGGGCCAAGAGACCCAGTACTTC. Amino acids: CSANLQGQETQYF.

The chain links TRBV20-1 to TRBJ2-1; 9 bases line up with TRBD2. Trimming removed 3 bases from V and 3 bases from J; junction bases left unmatched: 3. The CDR3 totals 14 residues. The V gene's germline CDR1 is DFQATT and CDR2 SNEGSKA (reference sequence). The CDR3 sequence: CSASRGRVYNEQFF. The CDR3 DNA is TGCAGTGCTAGTCGCGGGAGGGTCTACAATGAGCAGTTCTTC.

The rearrangement joins TRBV27 to TRBJ1-2; 9 bases agree with TRBD1. CDR3 length: 18 residues. Per the germline V gene, CDR1 is MNHEY and CDR2 is SMNVEV (reference sequence). V lost 1 base to trimming and J lost 3 bases; unmatched junction nucleotides: 12. The CDR3 loop reads CASSLLGSHRGRDYGYTF. DNA of the CDR3: TGTGCCAGCAGTTTATTGGGATCCCACAGGGGGCGCGACTATGGCTACACCTTC.

This chain uses TRBV7-7 with TRBJ2-5; 9 positions match TRBD1. Germline V gene data show CDR1 as SSHAT and CDR2 as FNYEAQ (reference sequence). This CDR3 comprises 15 residues. CDR3 sequence reads: CATGDRERQRETQYF. CDR3 sequence (DNA): TGTGCTACGGGGGACAGGGAACGTCAAAGAGAGACCCAGTACTTC.

This clonotype was seen a handful of times. This chain connects TRBV19 to TRBJ2-7; no definite D call. Per the germline V gene, CDR1 is LNHDA and CDR2 is SQIVND (reference sequence). V was cut by 5 bases and J by 4 bases, with 9 bases left in between. This CDR3 contains 12 residues. DNA for the CDR3: TGTGCCAGTAGTGAAGCCCCTTACGAGCAGTACTTC. Its protein product is CASSEAPYEQYF. Full variable domain (rest looked up from reference TRBV19 and TRBJ2-7): DGGITQSPKYLFRKEGQNVTLSCEQNLNHDAMYWYRQDPGQGLRLIYYSQIVNDFQKGDIAEGYSVSREKKESFPLTVTSAQKNPTAFYLCASSEAPYEQYFGPGTRLTVT.

This chain connects TRBV5-1 to TRBJ1-5; D gene unclear. The germline gives CDR1 SGHRS, CDR2 YFSETQ. This CDR3 is 15 amino acids long. V was pared by 0 bases and J by 3 bases, with 10 bases between. In nucleotides, the CDR3 is TGCGCCAGCAGCTTGGCGTCAGGCTTCAATCAGCCCCAGCATTTT. Its protein product is CASSLASGFNQPQHF.

This clonotype was detected a few times. The CDR3 region is CASRWNRANYGYTF. The CDR3 DNA reads TGTGCCAGCAGGTGGAACCGAGCTAACTATGGCTACACCTTC. The genes are TRBV3-1 and TRBJ1-2; no clear D gene. The CDR3 loop spans 14 amino acids. The germline V gene has CDR1 LGHDT and CDR2 YNNKEL (reference sequence). Trimming shortened V by 6 bases and J by 0 bases, and 11 bases separated the two germline ends.